One and the same sample provided the 19 T cell receptor beta chains below, sequenced in a study of blood T cell repertoires in COVID-19. The data were produced by immunoSEQ multiplex PCR, yet TCRdb's version contains in-frame clones alone and is incomplete. The repertoire includes under 300,000 clones, roughly 84% of them detected once, and 2% to 2.5% sits in the top ten. The source material was peripheral blood. The receptors were gathered from a woman aged 40 to 50 who had recovered from COVID-19.

The chain couples TRBV7-2 to TRBJ2-7; TRBD2 agrees at 7 bases. Germline CDR1 SGHTA, CDR2 FQGNSA. The CDR3 contains 14 residues. V was clipped by 5 bases and J by 5 bases; unmatched bases: 9. The CDR3 DNA is TGTGCCAGCAGCCTTGGGGGGGAAAGCGACGAGCAGTACTTC. This sequence encodes CASSLGGESDEQYF. Combining the CDR3 with reference TRBV7-2 and TRBJ2-7 gives the whole variable domain GAGVSQSPSNKVTEKGKDVELRCDPISGHTALYWYRQSLGQGLEFLIYFQGNSAPDKSGLPSDRFSAERTGGSVSTLTIQRTQQEDSAVYLCASSLGGESDEQYFGPGTRLTVT.

This clone was counted ten times or more. This chain connects TRBV19 to TRBJ2-7; no definite D call. V lost 3 bases to trimming and J lost 0 bases, with 12 bases between them. Germline V gene lookup returns CDR1 LNHDA and CDR2 SQIVND (reference sequence). The CDR3 is 15 residues long. The CDR3 here is CASSIAHRSSYEQYF. For the CDR3, the DNA is TGTGCCAGTAGTATTGCCCACCGGAGCTCCTACGAGCAGTACTTC.

This clone was counted between two and nine times. The chain recombines TRBV2 with TRBJ1-5, with D unclear. Germline V gives CDR1 SNHLY, CDR2 FYNNEI. CDR3 size: 15 residues. Trimming took 4 bases from V and 0 from J, leaving 10 bases between them. The CDR3 loop reads CASSVRVSSNQPQHF. Written as DNA, the CDR3 is TGTGCCAGCAGTGTTCGGGTTTCTAGCAATCAGCCCCAGCATTTT.

V usage is TRBV7-9 and J usage is TRBJ1-1; maybe TRBD1 (6 bases). CDR3 size: 15 residues. The V end was cut by 1 base, the J end by 6 bases, with 15 bases between. CDR1 and CDR2 (germline): SEHNR, FQNEAQ (reference sequence). CDR3 sequence: CASSLEVARTAEAFF. The CDR3 DNA reads TGTGCCAGCAGCTTAGAGGTTGCTCGGACAGCTGAAGCTTTCTTT.

The J gene is TRBJ1-3, the V gene TRBV6-5; 11 bases align to TRBD1. In germline, CDR1 is MNHEY, CDR2 SVGAGI. This CDR3 contains 15 residues. Trimming took 7 bases from V and 2 from J; bases not matched to a gene: 4. The DNA for the CDR3 is TGTGCCAGCACCACGGACAGGGGGCCTGGAAACACCATATATTTT. Encoded protein: CASTTDRGPGNTIYF.

The chain has TRBV27 and TRBJ1-4; TRBD1 matches at 7 bases. This CDR3 region has 15 residues. Germline loops: CDR1 MNHEY, CDR2 SMNVEV (reference sequence). The V segment lost 6 bases and the J segment 4 bases; nucleotides outside the gene matches: 8. The CDR3 loop is CASRRDRVSNEKLFF. The CDR3 bases are TGTGCCAGCAGACGAGACAGGGTCAGTAATGAAAAACTGTTTTTT.

This clone showed up just once. V gene TRBV3-1 (or the pseudogene TRBV3-2) combines with J gene TRBJ2-4, with 8 nucleotides matching TRBD2. After removal of 5 bases from V and 4 bases from J, the junction contained 13 bases not matched to a gene. CDR3 length: 17 residues. Germline values: CDR1 LGHDT, CDR2 YNNKEL (reference sequence). This CDR3 reads CASSDFSGLALKNIQYF. CDR3 sequence (DNA): TGTGCCAGCAGCGACTTTAGCGGACTAGCCTTGAAAAACATTCAGTACTTC.

V is TRBV7-3 and J is TRBJ2-3; D perhaps matches TRBD2 (5 bases). The V gene's germline CDR1 is SGHTA and CDR2 FQGTGA. V lost 0 bases to trimming and J lost 6 bases, with 13 bases between them. The CDR3 sequence is 15 residues long. The CDR3 region is CASSLTFYRGDTQYF. The CDR3 DNA follows: TGTGCCAGCAGCTTAACGTTTTATCGAGGGGATACGCAGTATTTT.

V and J are TRBV19 and TRBJ2-1; 9 nucleotides match TRBD2. Trimming cost V 3 bases and J 14 bases; bases outside gene matches: 8. The germline V gene has CDR1 LNHDA and CDR2 SQIVND (reference sequence). This CDR3 contains 13 residues. CDR3: CASSIGRGGDKFF. CDR3 in DNA: TGTGCCAGTAGTATCGGGCGGGGGGGAGATAAGTTCTTC.

The chain uses TRBV6-2 or TRBV6-3 and TRBJ2-3; TRBD1 matches at 9 bases. CDR1 and CDR2 from the germline V gene are MNHEY and SVGEGT. V trimming: 6 bases; J trimming: 5 bases; junction bases outside the gene matches: 12. CDR3 length equals 16 residues. This CDR3 is CASSLNRDRVRDTQYF. In DNA form, the CDR3 reads TGTGCCAGCAGCCTGAACCGGGACAGGGTGAGAGATACGCAGTATTTT.

The chain employs TRBV2 and TRBJ1-5; D gene unclear. Between the trimmed V and J ends, which lost 0 bases and 0 bases, there was a span of 15 bases. Germline-derived CDR1 and CDR2 are SNHLY and FYNNEI. This CDR3 spans 18 amino acids. The CDR3 DNA reads TGTGCCAGCAGTGAAGCCGCATTGGATGGAGGTAGCAATCAGCCCCAGCATTTT. This gives the protein CASSEAALDGGSNQPQHF.

The V call is TRBV7-6, the J call TRBJ1-6, with TRBD1 matching 7 bases. Per the germline V gene, CDR1 is SGHVS and CDR2 is FNYEAQ. The V and J ends lost 1 base and 10 bases, in that order; junction bases with no gene match: 10. This CDR3 has 16 amino acids. This CDR3 reads CASSLGGQLRGSPLHF. The CDR3 DNA sequence: TGTGCCAGCAGCTTAGGGGGACAGTTAAGGGGGTCACCCCTCCACTTT.

J is TRBJ1-6 and V is TRBV28; TRBD1 aligns across 8 bases. This CDR3 is built from 15 residues. J lost 8 bases, V lost 6 bases, and 9 bases had no gene match. Germline V gives CDR1 MDHEN, CDR2 SYDVKM. The CDR3 is CASSSTGDGDSPLHF. The CDR3 bases are TGTGCCAGCAGCTCGACAGGGGACGGGGATTCACCCCTCCACTTT. The whole variable domain, remainder taken from reference TRBV28 and TRBJ1-6, is DVKVTQSSRYLVKRTGEKVFLECVQDMDHENMFWYRQDPGLGLRLIYFSYDVKMKEKGDIPEGYSVSREKKERFSLILESASTNQTSMYLCASSSTGDGDSPLHFGNGTRLTVT.

The chain joins TRBV2 to TRBJ1-3; tentative D call: TRBD1 (5 bases). Per the germline V gene, CDR1 is SNHLY and CDR2 is FYNNEI. The ends were cut back, 3 bases at V and 2 bases at J, with 11 bases in the middle. The CDR3 is 15 residues long. The CDR3 DNA sequence: TGTGCCAGCAGTGATAGGAGGGGAGCTGGAAACACCATATATTTT. Its protein is CASSDRRGAGNTIYF.

With respect to this clone: A junction boundary mismatches the germline segment, possibly from a read error. This CDR3 is also generated by other DNA sequences in the sample. The chain's CDR3 is CASSHGLATIDNEQFF. The CDR3 DNA reads as TGCGCCAGCAGCCACGGACTAGCAACCATCGACAATGAGCAATTCTTC. The rearrangement links TRBV4-3 to TRBJ2-1; TRBD2 matches 8 bases. Germline values: CDR1 LGHNA, CDR2 YSLEER. This CDR3 contains 16 residues.

The chain recombines TRBV24-1 with TRBJ2-1; 9 bases are shared with TRBD2. Germline loops: CDR1 KGHDR, CDR2 SFDVKD. The CDR3 length is 14 residues. V gave up 6 bases and J gave up 6 bases; unmatched junction bases: 5. This CDR3 is CATSRAGGGNEQFF. The CDR3 DNA sequence: TGTGCCACCAGTCGAGCGGGAGGTGGCAATGAGCAGTTCTTC.

This chain's CDR3 is CSASSGPDEKLFF. The CDR3 DNA sequence: TGCAGTGCTAGTTCAGGGCCGGATGAAAAACTGTTTTTT. The V call is TRBV20-1, the J call TRBJ1-4, with D tentatively TRBD1 (5 bases). CDR3 size: 13 residues. CDR1 DFQATT and CDR2 SNEGSKA come from the germline V gene (reference sequence). V lost 3 bases to trimming and J lost 6 bases, with 11 bases between them.

This sequence joins TRBV24-1 and TRBJ2-1; the D gene is possibly TRBD1 (6 bases). The CDR3 loop spans 15 amino acids. The germline CDR1 and CDR2 sequences are KGHDR and SFDVKD. V lost 4 bases to trimming and J lost 5 bases, with 14 bases between them. The CDR3, as DNA: TGTGCCACCAGTGAAGGGGGTATCAATAACAATGAGCAGTTCTTC. This codes for CATSEGGINNNEQFF.

The chain links TRBV29-1 to TRBJ2-5; 9 bases agree with TRBD2. V trimming: 6 bases; J trimming: 5 bases; junction bases outside the gene matches: 13. Germline CDR1 is SQVTM and CDR2 is ANQGSEA. The CDR3 is 15 amino acids. The CDR3 DNA reads TGCAGCGTCCAACGTCAAGCGGGGGGCTGGGAGACCCAGTACTTC. Amino acid sequence: CSVQRQAGGWETQYF. The full variable domain, completed using reference TRBV29-1 and TRBJ2-5, is SAVISQKPSRDICQRGTSLTIQCQVDSQVTMMFWYRQQPGQSLTLIATANQGSEATYESGFVIDKFPISRPNLTFSTLTVSNMSPEDSSIYLCSVQRQAGGWETQYFGPGTRLLVL.